A single sample is the source of the 9 T cell receptor beta chains below, sequenced in a study of beta chain features in type 1 diabetes. Every bit of the isolated RNA underwent reverse transcription, so sequencing read expressed TCRB transcripts. Clones were sequenced by immunoSEQ multiplex PCR, and TCRdb holds only the in-frame ones, with some missing. This sample has about 900,000 clones, with 15% to 20% found just once. Sequenced sample: naive CD4+ T cells from blood. The receptors here all came from a woman aged 18-30 years in good health.

In its sample, this clone was seen a few times. CDR3 sequence: CATSSYRGPATEAFF. The DNA of the CDR3 is TGTGCCACCAGCAGCTACAGGGGGCCTGCCACTGAAGCTTTCTTT. The V and J genes are TRBV15 and TRBJ1-1; 9 bases fit TRBD1. The trim removed 3 bases at V and 4 bases at J, leaving 6 bases unmatched. This CDR3 has 15 amino acids. Per germline, CDR1 LNHNV and CDR2 YYDKDF (reference sequence).

The chain joins TRBV27 to TRBJ2-7, with 9 bases fitting TRBD2. V trimming: 8 bases; J trimming: 6 bases; junction bases outside the gene matches: 17. This CDR3 comprises 16 residues. From germline, CDR1 is MNHEY and CDR2 SMNVEV (reference sequence). CDR3 in DNA: TGTGCCAGCCGTAGCGGGAGACTACACCGGGCCCCCGAGCAGTACTTC. This encodes CASRSGRLHRAPEQYF.

This clone was picked up a small number of times. V and J are TRBV7-9 and TRBJ1-5; no firm D call. The germline V gene has CDR1 SEHNR and CDR2 FQNEAQ (reference sequence). The CDR3 spans 13 residues. Between the trimmed V and J ends, which lost 2 bases and 7 bases, there was a span of 9 bases. The CDR3 reads CASSLQETQPQHF. The CDR3 bases are TGTGCCAGCAGCTTACAGGAGACACAGCCCCAGCATTTT.

CDR3 nucleotide sequence: TGTGCCACCAGCCCTACTGGACAGGGGTTAAACATTCAGTACTTC. This sequence encodes CATSPTGQGLNIQYF. J is TRBJ2-4 and V is TRBV19; TRBD1 agrees at 9 bases. V trimming: 10 bases; J trimming: 6 bases; junction bases outside the gene matches: 13. The germline V gene has CDR1 LNHDA and CDR2 SQIVND (reference sequence). This CDR3 comprises 15 residues.

V usage is TRBV5-1 and J usage is TRBJ2-7, with a possible D match to TRBD2 (7 bases). Germline assignment: CDR1 SGHRS and CDR2 YFSETQ. The CDR3 is made up of 15 amino acids. Deletions cut 4 bases from V and 0 bases from J, with 14 bases between. CDR3 nucleotides: TGCGCCAGCAGCCCGGGGGGCACCGACTCCTACGAGCAGTACTTC. Protein sequence: CASSPGGTDSYEQYF.

This clone was counted a few times. The chain is built from TRBV5-1 and TRBJ2-3; TRBD2 aligns across 8 bases. Germline loops: CDR1 SGHRS, CDR2 YFSETQ. This CDR3 region has 13 residues. Losses at the gene ends were 6 bases for V and 1 base for J; bases not matched to a gene: 1. The CDR3 loop is CASKLAGTDTQYF. The DNA for the CDR3 is TGCGCCAGCAAACTAGCGGGCACAGATACGCAGTATTTT.

CDR3 amino acids: CASSNLLETQYF. The CDR3 region has the DNA TGTGCCAGCTCCAATCTTCTGGAGACCCAGTACTTC. The chain employs TRBV28 and TRBJ2-5; no clear D. From germline, CDR1 is MDHEN and CDR2 SYDVKM. The CDR3 extends over 12 amino acids. Deletions cut 8 bases from V and 5 bases from J, with 12 bases between.

On this clone itself: An end of the junction differs from the germline gene, which may be a read error. The chain recombines TRBV4-1 with TRBJ2-5; unclear D gene. Germline V gives CDR1 MGHRA, CDR2 YSYEKL. The CDR3 is 14 residues long. The CDR3 protein is CASSQAARQETQYF. The CDR3 bases are TGTGCCAGCAGCCAAGCTGCCCGACAAGAGACCCAGTACTTC.

This clone came up a few times. This chain links TRBV2 with TRBJ1-5; the D is unclear. The CDR3 has 13 amino acids. The V gene lost 7 bases and the J gene lost 4 bases, with 11 bases spanning the gap. The germline CDR1 and CDR2 sequences are SNHLY and FYNNEI. In DNA, the CDR3 is TGTGCCAGCAAATTCTCGGGGAATCAGCCCCAGCATTTT. Translating it yields CASKFSGNQPQHF.